This T cell receptor (beta chain) was sequenced for a study of regulatory T cells in long-lasting Graves disease. The time point denotes: newly diagnosed GD, antithyroid drugs for less than 3 months. PBMCs provided the RNA from which the TCR library was made. Patients met American Thyroid Association criteria for Graves' disease. The trim removed 2 bases at V and 6 bases at J, leaving 4 bases unmatched. Germline V lookup: CDR1 SGHTA, CDR2 FQGNSA. The CDR3 has 15 residues. This clonotype appeared many times. What it binds is unknown. Regarding the study as a whole: TRBV28 was favored in persistent disease, as were TRBJ1-2 and TRBJ2-5.

Both iRepertoire HTBI primers and Arm-PCR of CDR3 regions were used to build the TCR beta libraries. In TCRdb, the multiplex PCR reads were re-called with MiXCR into one record per CDR3 protein. This sample has about 310,000 distinct CDR3 sequences, with 18% found just once. V is TRBV7-2 and J is TRBJ1-2, with 12 positions matching TRBD1. The sample here was peripheral blood mononuclear cells (PBMCs), taken at new diagnosis, from a patient treated with antithyroid drugs. The source of this sequence is a female donor with Graves disease. CDR3 sequence (DNA): TGTGCCAGCAGCTTAATGGGGACAGGGGGCGATGGCTACACCTTC. Protein: CASSLMGTGGDGYTF.